This TCR beta chain emerged from a study of blood T cell repertoires in COVID-19. About the research overall: COVID-19 samples collected from the United States, Italy and Spain covered acute and convalescent phases. In each case, the material was cDNA or gDNA derived from T cells, B-cell-depleted T cells, or PBMCs.

In the original processing: Estimation of nucleated cell counts was performed using reference gene primer amplification. Only in-frame clones appear in the TCRdb table, and some are missing; sequencing was by immunoSEQ multiplex PCR. The DNA gave D and trimming, while V, J and clone size come from that table. Found here are 25,000 to 30,000 clones, 90% of them singletons; the top ten hold about 11%. For this clone: An end of the junction differs from the germline gene, which may be a read error.

Germline loops: CDR1 MNHNS, CDR2 SASEGT. The CDR3 contains 13 residues. The receptor's source is a man between 65 and 80 years old with acute or convalescent COVID-19. J is TRBJ2-7 and V is TRBV6-1; 7 nucleotides align to TRBD2. The specimen was peripheral blood. CDR3 sequence: CASSEGLGREGSF. The CDR3 DNA sequence: TGTGCCAGCAGTGAAGGGTTGGGCAGGGAGGGCTCCTTC.